The next 27 T cell receptor beta chains were all read from a single sample in a study of OX40 agonist ivuxolimab in advanced cancers. Profiling relied on immunoSEQ multiplex PCR, and the TCRdb table lists in-frame clones only, not all of them. This sample has nearly 95,000 clones, with roughly 94% found just once. Here the sequenced sample was CD4+ or CD8+ T cells sorted from blood, taken in a trial of the OX40 agonist ivuxolimab. All receptors derive from an adult with an advanced solid tumor such as melanoma, head and neck, liver or kidney cancer.

This clone was detected only once. The chain combines TRBV19 with TRBJ1-2, with D possibly TRBD1 on 6 matching bases. From germline, CDR1 is LNHDA and CDR2 SQIVND (reference sequence). This CDR3 has 14 amino acids. Deletions cut 4 bases from V and 4 bases from J, with 13 bases between. CDR3 loop: CASSNTGSAYGYTF. The CDR3 DNA reads as TGTGCCAGTAGTAATACAGGGTCTGCCTATGGCTACACCTTC.

This chain connects TRBV7-8 to TRBJ1-2; TRBD1 aligns across 7 bases. Germline CDR1 and CDR2: SGHVS and FQNEAQ. J lost 4 bases, V lost 3 bases, and 8 bases had no gene match. The CDR3 consists of 15 residues. In DNA form, the CDR3 reads TGTGCCAGCAGCTTGTCCGGGACAGCTATCTATGGCTACACCTTC. It translates to CASSLSGTAIYGYTF.

The chain carries TRBV13 and TRBJ2-5; D is possibly TRBD1 (6 bases). Trimming stripped 5 bases from V and 3 bases from J, with 16 bases between. This CDR3 spans 15 amino acids. Germline lookup yields CDR1 PRHDT and CDR2 FYEKMQ (reference sequence). The CDR3 loop reads CASSPRPRGKETQYF. CDR3 bases: TGTGCCAGCAGCCCCCGACCCAGGGGTAAAGAGACCCAGTACTTC.

The chain recombines TRBV19 with TRBJ1-4; D may be TRBD1 (6 bases). Trimming took 3 bases from V and 6 from J, leaving 8 bases between them. Germline V gives CDR1 LNHDA, CDR2 SQIVND (reference sequence). CDR3 size: 13 residues. The CDR3 nucleotides read TGTGCCAGTAGTATGTGGACAGATGAAAAACTGTTTTTT. This gives the protein CASSMWTDEKLFF. Using reference TRBV19 and TRBJ1-4 for the parts outside the CDR3, the full variable domain is DGGITQSPKYLFRKEGQNVTLSCEQNLNHDAMYWYRQDPGQGLRLIYYSQIVNDFQKGDIAEGYSVSREKKESFPLTVTSAQKNPTAFYLCASSMWTDEKLFFGSGTQLSVL.

This chain uses TRBV19 with TRBJ2-7; D perhaps matches TRBD2 (5 bases). The germline V and J ends were trimmed by 8 bases and 2 bases, with 16 bases remaining between them. Germline V gene data show CDR1 as LNHDA and CDR2 as SQIVND (reference sequence). The CDR3 is 14 residues long. CDR3 amino acids: CASGRRADPYEQYF. The CDR3 nucleotides are TGTGCCAGTGGTCGACGAGCGGACCCCTACGAGCAGTACTTC.

The chain links TRBV6-6 to TRBJ2-7; D may be TRBD1 (5 bases). The V end lost 8 bases, the J end lost 4 bases, and 15 bases lay between the germline ends. The germline gives CDR1 MNHNY, CDR2 SVGAGI (reference sequence). CDR3 length: 13 residues. This chain's CDR3 is CASHEDIAYEQYF. The CDR3 nucleotides read TGTGCCAGCCACGAGGACATTGCTTACGAGCAGTACTTC.

This chain joins TRBV7-8 and TRBJ2-3, with a possible D match to TRBD1 (6 bases). In germline, CDR1 is SGHVS, CDR2 FQNEAQ. The CDR3 length is 16 residues. V was shortened by 3 bases and J by 6 bases, with 19 bases between the two germline ends. The CDR3 DNA is TGTGCCAGCAGCTTTAACAGGGACCGGTTGACCGATACGCAGTATTTT. The encoded protein is CASSFNRDRLTDTQYF.

The chain carries TRBV9 and TRBJ2-1, with a weak D call TRBD2 (5 bases). The germline V gene encodes CDR1 SGDLS and CDR2 YYNGEE. This CDR3 is built from 16 residues. Trimming removed 2 bases from V and 0 bases from J, with 12 bases in between. The CDR3 DNA sequence: TGTGCCAGCAGCGTCCAAGGACTGAGCTCCTACAATGAGCAGTTCTTC. This codes for CASSVQGLSSYNEQFF.

The chain employs TRBV28 and TRBJ2-7; 7 positions match TRBD2. Trimming cost V 7 bases and J 3 bases; bases outside gene matches: 9. Germline values: CDR1 MDHEN, CDR2 SYDVKM. This CDR3 is 14 amino acids long. In DNA, the CDR3 is TGTGCCAGCATTCCGGCTAGCGGAGGCTACGAGCAGTACTTC. This translates into CASIPASGGYEQYF.

In this sample, this clone turned up once. The genes are TRBV27 and TRBJ2-7, with 7 bases lining up with TRBD2. The CDR3 covers 15 residues. Looked up from germline, CDR1 is MNHEY and CDR2 is SMNVEV (reference sequence). V lost 1 base and J lost 3; bases outside the gene matches: 6. Here the CDR3 reads CASSLWAGGSYEQYF. The CDR3, as DNA: TGTGCCAGCAGTTTATGGGCCGGGGGGAGCTACGAGCAGTACTTC.

The chain has TRBV4-2 and TRBJ2-7; no clear D gene. This CDR3 is 15 amino acids long. With 0 bases removed from V and 1 base from J, the gap between germline ends came to 10 bases. Germline lookup yields CDR1 LGHNA and CDR2 YNFKEQ. The CDR3 spells CASSQDFPGSYEQYF. The CDR3, as DNA: TGTGCCAGCAGCCAAGATTTCCCCGGGTCCTACGAGCAGTACTTC.

The rearrangement joins TRBV12-5 to TRBJ1-2; 9 bases match TRBD1. There are 11 residues in the CDR3. Germline V CDR1 and CDR2: LGHNT, FRNRAP. Trimming cost V 11 bases and J 8 bases; bases outside gene matches: 6. The CDR3 reads CAWTGVVGYTF. CDR3 nucleotide sequence: TGTGCTTGGACAGGGGTAGTCGGCTACACCTTC.

The chain links TRBV19 to TRBJ2-7, with 7 bases matching TRBD2. Germline CDR1 and CDR2: LNHDA and SQIVND (reference sequence). This CDR3 is built from 14 residues. Trimming removed 4 bases from V and 1 base from J; junction bases left unmatched: 4. This chain's CDR3 is CASSRDSGSYEQYF. DNA of the CDR3: TGTGCCAGTAGTAGGGATAGCGGGTCCTACGAGCAGTACTTC.

The chain uses TRBV6-5 and TRBJ1-1; D might be TRBD1 (5 bases). Germline V gene data show CDR1 as MNHEY and CDR2 as SVGAGI. This CDR3 contains 15 residues. Trimming took off 10 bases at V and 8 bases at J, with 26 bases between the two ends. The DNA of the CDR3 is TGTGCCACTAGGGTCCGATTTACAGGCCTGGAAGAAGCTTTCTTT. Protein product: CATRVRFTGLEEAFF.

The CDR3 region has the DNA TGTGCCAGCAGTTTATACGGGCGCGCTGAAGCTTTCTTT. It yields the protein CASSLYGRAEAFF. This chain joins TRBV28 and TRBJ1-1; D is undetermined. CDR3 length: 13 residues. V lost 1 base and J 6 bases, leaving 9 bases between the germline ends. Per germline, CDR1 MDHEN and CDR2 SYDVKM.

The CDR3 bases are TGTGCCAGCAGCCCGGGACTAGCGGTGCAAGAGACCCAGTACTTC. Translating gives CASSPGLAVQETQYF. V is TRBV7-6 and J is TRBJ2-5; 11 bases are a match to TRBD2. The germline V gene has CDR1 SGHVS and CDR2 FNYEAQ. This CDR3 is 15 amino acids long. The V segment lost 5 bases and the J segment 2 bases; nucleotides outside the gene matches: 4.

The gene calls are TRBV5-4 and TRBJ2-2; TRBD1 matches at 11 bases. V shed 3 bases, J shed 4 bases, and the junction held 5 bases outside the gene matches. In germline, CDR1 is SGHNT, CDR2 YYREEE (reference sequence). The CDR3 is made up of 16 amino acids. The CDR3 DNA follows: TGTGCCAGCAGCTGGGGGACAGGGGGAATCACCGGGGAGCTGTTTTTT. It yields the protein CASSWGTGGITGELFF. Together with reference TRBV5-4 and TRBJ2-2, the CDR3 gives the full variable domain: ETGVTQSPTHLIKTRGQQVTLRCSSQSGHNTVSWYQQALGQGPQFIFQYYREEENGRGNFPPRFSGLQFPNYSSELNVNALELDDSALYLCASSWGTGGITGELFFGEGSRLTVL.

This clone has only a few counts. V gene TRBV20-1 combines with J gene TRBJ1-1, with D maybe TRBD1 (5 bases). Trimming removed 3 bases at V and 7 bases at J, with 9 bases between. Per the germline V gene, CDR1 is DFQATT and CDR2 is SNEGSKA (reference sequence). This CDR3 has 11 amino acids. The CDR3 sequence: CSASGGIEAFF. The DNA of the CDR3 is TGCAGTGCTAGTGGGGGGATTGAAGCTTTCTTT.

V usage is TRBV18 and J usage is TRBJ2-3; D is uncertain. Germline assignment: CDR1 KGHSH and CDR2 LQKENI. The CDR3 sequence is 15 residues long. Trimming cost V 2 bases and J 0 bases, with 9 bases left between them. The CDR3 nucleotides are TGTGCCAGCTCACCAGGGCACTCTAGCACAGATACGCAGTATTTT. As protein: CASSPGHSSTDTQYF.

The chain employs TRBV27 and TRBJ1-2; D perhaps matches TRBD1 (6 bases). Germline loops: CDR1 MNHEY, CDR2 SMNVEV (reference sequence). This CDR3 contains 13 residues. V lost 3 bases to trimming and J lost 2 bases, with 7 bases between them. CDR3 nucleotide sequence: TGTGCCAGCAGTTTGCAGGGGAACTATGGCTACACCTTC. It is translated as CASSLQGNYGYTF.

The rearrangement links TRBV6-1 to TRBJ1-5, with a tentative D call TRBD1 (5 bases). The CDR3 sequence is 17 residues long. V was trimmed by 4 bases and J by 0 bases, leaving 16 bases between them. Germline values: CDR1 MNHNS, CDR2 SASEGT. DNA of the CDR3: TGTGCCAGCAGTGCCCGGGGGAGGCAGCCTAGCAATCAGCCCCAGCATTTT. This encodes CASSARGRQPSNQPQHF.

The sample holds one count of this clone. This chain joins TRBV9 and TRBJ2-3; TRBD2 matches at 7 bases. This CDR3 has 18 amino acids. CDR1 is SGDLS, CDR2 YYNGEE, per germline. The J segment lost 4 bases and the V segment lost 0 bases, leaving 14 bases of the junction unmatched. CDR3 sequence reads: CASSVGGLGSGGADTQYF. The CDR3 DNA follows: TGTGCCAGCAGCGTAGGAGGACTAGGTTCCGGAGGCGCAGATACGCAGTATTTT.

The genes are TRBV30 and TRBJ2-5; possibly TRBD1 for D (5 bases). Germline assignment: CDR1 GTSNPN and CDR2 SVGIG (reference sequence). The ends were cut back, 4 bases at V and 3 bases at J, with 12 bases in the middle. The CDR3 totals 13 residues. CDR3 nucleotides: TGTGCCTGGATGTCTGAGACAGAAGAGACCCAGTACTTC. It codes for CAWMSETEETQYF. Looking up the rest from reference TRBV30 and TRBJ2-5 gives the full variable domain: SQTIHQWPATLVQPVGSPLSLECTVEGTSNPNLYWYRQAAGRGLQLLFYSVGIGQISSEVPQNLSASRPQDRQFILSSKKLLLSDSGFYLCAWMSETEETQYFGPGTRLLVL.

The table lists this clone with a few counts. This chain uses TRBV5-6 with TRBJ2-2; D call uncertain. Trimming stripped 0 bases from V and 6 bases from J, with 6 bases between. The CDR3 is made up of 13 amino acids. Germline V gene sequence: CDR1 SGHDT, CDR2 YYEEEE. The CDR3 sequence is CASSLGTPGELFF. The CDR3 nucleotides read TGTGCCAGCAGCTTGGGCACCCCCGGGGAGCTGTTTTTT.

The genes are TRBV5-6 and TRBJ2-7; 9 nucleotides line up with TRBD1. Unmatched junction bases numbered 11, after V lost 2 bases and J lost 5 bases. This CDR3 is 16 amino acids long. CDR1 SGHDT and CDR2 YYEEEE come from the germline V gene. In DNA form, the CDR3 reads TGTGCCAGCAGCTTCGGATTAGGACAGGGGTTGAACGAGCAGTACTTC. Translation: CASSFGLGQGLNEQYF.

The chain couples TRBV27 to TRBJ2-7; D may be TRBD1 or TRBD2 (5 bases each). The CDR3 spans 12 residues. Germline CDR1 is MNHEY and CDR2 is SMNVEV (reference sequence). Trimming left V 7 bases short and J 6 bases short, with 13 bases between. This CDR3 reads CASTGQSGEQYF. The CDR3 DNA reads TGTGCCAGCACGGGGCAGTCGGGCGAGCAGTACTTC.

This chain uses TRBV27 with TRBJ1-5; D gene ambiguous. V was clipped by 0 bases and J by 1 base, with 4 bases between them. CDR3 length: 14 amino acids. Germline CDR1 reads MNHEY; CDR2 reads SMNVEV (reference sequence). The CDR3 region has the DNA TGTGCCAGCAGTTTATCGGGCAGCAATCAGCCCCAGCATTTT. This translates into CASSLSGSNQPQHF.